This T cell receptor (beta chain) is from a study of CD8+CD57+ T cells in acquired aplastic anemia. Study-level information: Sorted CD4+ and CD8+ cell DNA averaged roughly 3.2 ug.

Both TCR beta VDJ combination and CDR3 sequence profiling were carried out. Genomic DNA was the template for this profiling. Each CDR3 protein is one row after TCRdb ran MiXCR on the reads. The sample contains roughly 80,000 distinct CDR3 sequences, 40% to 50% of which appear only once. Trimming pared 2 bases from V and 12 bases from J, leaving 11 bases between. CDR3 length: 11 residues. Germline loops: CDR1 MGHRA, CDR2 YSYEKL. The sequence derives from a human donor in good health, serving as a control. The genes are TRBV4-1 and TRBJ2-7; D perhaps matches TRBD1 (6 bases). The sequenced material came from sorted CD4+, CD8+, or CD8+CD57+ T cells (not recorded which) from PBMCs. CDR3 sequence: CASSQIGGLYF. In DNA, the CDR3 is TGCGCCAGCAGCCAAATAGGGGGTCTGTACTTC.